What follows is one T cell receptor (beta chain) and its context. Sequenced by immunoSEQ multiplex PCR; TCRdb stores in-frame clones only, minus some. In the table there are under 60,000 clones, 91% of which are singletons. This record belongs to a study of T cell changes during pregnancy in multiple sclerosis. V was shortened by 2 bases and J by 3 bases, with 10 bases between the two germline ends. Germline V gene sequence: CDR1 SGHVS, CDR2 FNYEAQ. The length of the CDR3 is 14 residues. Sequenced here: CD8+ T cells from peripheral blood mononuclear cells, sampled after pregnancy. V usage is TRBV7-6 and J usage is TRBJ1-2; unclear D gene. The TCR comes from a female donor with multiple sclerosis, enrolled in a pregnancy study. CDR3 amino acids: CASSLSSHDYGYTF. CDR3 sequence (DNA): TGTGCCAGCAGCTTATCCAGTCACGACTATGGCTACACCTTC.